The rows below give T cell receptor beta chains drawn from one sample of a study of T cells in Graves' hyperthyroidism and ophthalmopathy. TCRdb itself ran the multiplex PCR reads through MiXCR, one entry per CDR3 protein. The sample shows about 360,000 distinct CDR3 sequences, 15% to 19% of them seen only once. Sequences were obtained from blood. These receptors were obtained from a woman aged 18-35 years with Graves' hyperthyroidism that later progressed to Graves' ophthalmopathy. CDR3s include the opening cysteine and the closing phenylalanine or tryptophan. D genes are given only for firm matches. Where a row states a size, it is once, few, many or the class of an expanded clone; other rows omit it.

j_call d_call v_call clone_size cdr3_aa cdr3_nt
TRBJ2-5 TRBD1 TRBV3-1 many CASSQWDRRQETQYF TGTGCCAGCAGCCAGTGGGACAGAAGACAAGAGACCCAGTACTTC
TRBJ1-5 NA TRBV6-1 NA CASIEGRPLEPQHF TGTGCCAGCATCGAAGGGAGGCCCCTAGAGCCCCAGCATTTT
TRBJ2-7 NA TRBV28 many CASSSGVWGYEQYF TGTGCCAGCAGTTCGGGTGTATGGGGCTACGAGCAGTACTTC
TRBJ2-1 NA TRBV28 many CASSPGGGYLNEQFF TGTGCCAGCAGTCCCGGTGGGGGCTACCTCAATGAGCAGTTCTTC
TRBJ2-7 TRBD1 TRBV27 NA CASSTWTGDEQYF TGTGCCAGCAGTACCTGGACAGGCGACGAGCAGTACTTC
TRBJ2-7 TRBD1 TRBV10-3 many CAIGTGWIGDYEQYF TGTGCCATCGGGACAGGGTGGATAGGGGACTACGAGCAGTACTTC
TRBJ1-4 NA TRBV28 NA CASSVRGKLFF TGTGCCAGCAGTGTGAGGGGAAAACTGTTTTTT
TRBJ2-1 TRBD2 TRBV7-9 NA CASSSVAGGSDNEQFF TGTGCCAGCAGCTCCGTAGCGGGAGGATCCGACAATGAGCAGTTCTTC
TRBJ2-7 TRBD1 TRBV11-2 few CASSLDWDRGSYEQYF TGTGCCAGCAGCTTAGATTGGGACAGGGGCTCCTACGAGCAGTACTTC
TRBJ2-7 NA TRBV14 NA CASSQVTGTHYEQYF TGTGCCAGCAGCCAAGTGACAGGAACACACTACGAGCAGTACTTC
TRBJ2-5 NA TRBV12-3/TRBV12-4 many CASRLGTLETQYF TGTGCCAGCAGACTAGGGACCTTGGAGACCCAGTACTTC
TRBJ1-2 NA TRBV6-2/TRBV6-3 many CASSSDRRRAKRGYTF TGTGCCAGCAGTTCGGACCGTAGGAGGGCCAAACGTGGCTACACCTTC
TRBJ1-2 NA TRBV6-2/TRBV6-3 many CASSSGLPGYTF TGTGCCAGCAGTTCCGGGTTGCCGGGCTACACCTTC
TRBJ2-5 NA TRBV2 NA CASSEGFRSRYPYF TGTGCCAGCAGTGAAGGTTTCCGCTCTAGATACCCGTACTTC
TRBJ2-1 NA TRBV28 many CASSLTTGPNEQFF TGTGCCAGCAGTTTAACTACAGGACCCAATGAGCAGTTCTTC
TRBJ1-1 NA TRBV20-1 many CRGGTENTEAFF TGCAGGGGAGGGACGGAGAACACTGAAGCTTTCTTT
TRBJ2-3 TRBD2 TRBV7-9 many CASSQSSGSRTDTQYF TGTGCCAGCAGCCAAAGTAGCGGGAGTAGAACAGATACGCAGTATTTT
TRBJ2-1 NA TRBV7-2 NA CASSLARDIYDSYNEQFF TGTGCCAGCAGCTTAGCCCGGGACATTTATGACTCCTACAATGAGCAGTTCTTC
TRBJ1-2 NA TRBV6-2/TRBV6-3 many CASSLNVRGATHGYTF TGTGCCAGCAGTTTAAATGTGCGTGGGGCGACGCATGGCTACACCTTC
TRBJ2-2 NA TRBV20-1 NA CSARTSSRYTGELFF TGCAGTGCTAGGACGTCCTCTAGATACACCGGGGAGCTGTTTTTT
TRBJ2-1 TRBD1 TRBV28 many CASRQGAYRSNEQFF TGTGCCAGCAGACAGGGGGCGTATAGGTCCAATGAGCAGTTCTTC
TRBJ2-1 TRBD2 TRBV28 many CASSPGLVSHNEQFF TGTGCCAGCAGTCCGGGACTAGTCTCCCACAATGAGCAGTTCTTC
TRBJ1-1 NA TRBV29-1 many CSVLPPRWNTEAFF TGCAGCGTTCTCCCACCCAGGTGGAACACTGAAGCTTTCTTT
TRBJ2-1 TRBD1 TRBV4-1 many CASSQGDRDRNEQFF TGCGCCAGCAGCCAAGGCGACAGGGATCGGAATGAGCAGTTCTTC
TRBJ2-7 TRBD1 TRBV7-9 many CASSLEYRGDYEQYF TGTGCCAGCAGCTTAGAGTACAGGGGAGACTACGAGCAGTACTTC
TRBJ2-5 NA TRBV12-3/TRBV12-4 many CASSSSDGETQYF TGTGCCAGCAGTAGTAGCGATGGGGAGACCCAGTACTTC
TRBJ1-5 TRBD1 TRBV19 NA CASSTTGRRQPQHF TGTGCCAGTAGTACGACAGGGCGTAGGCAGCCCCAGCATTTT
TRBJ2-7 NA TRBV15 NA CATSRDDRSYEQYF TGTGCCACCAGCAGAGATGACAGGTCCTACGAGCAGTACTTC
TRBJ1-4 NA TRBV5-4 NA CASSLRAATNEKLFF TGTGCCAGCAGCTTGAGGGCTGCAACTAATGAAAAACTGTTTTTT
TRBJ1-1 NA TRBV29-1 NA CSVVAGFNTEAFF TGCAGCGTTGTAGCCGGGTTTAACACTGAAGCTTTCTTT
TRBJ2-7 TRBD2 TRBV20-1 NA CSARTGLAVNEQYF TGCAGTGCTAGAACCGGGCTAGCGGTCAACGAGCAGTACTTC
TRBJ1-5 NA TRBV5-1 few CASRFEWVAQGLKTSNQPQHF TGCGCCAGCAGATTTGAATGGGTCGCCCAGGGGCTAAAGACTAGCAATCAGCCCCAGCATTTT
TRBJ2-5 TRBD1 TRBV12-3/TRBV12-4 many CASSLGGGETQYF TGTGCCAGCAGTCTAGGGGGCGGTGAGACCCAGTACTTC
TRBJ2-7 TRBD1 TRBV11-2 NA CASSFLRDRAHYEQYF TGTGCCAGCAGCTTCCTCCGGGACAGGGCCCACTACGAGCAGTACTTC
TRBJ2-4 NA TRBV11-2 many CASSSPARQNIQYF TGTGCCAGCAGTTCCCCTGCCCGGCAAAACATTCAGTACTTC
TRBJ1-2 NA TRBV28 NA CASTSGKPYGYTF TGTGCCAGCACCTCGGGGAAACCATATGGCTACACCTTC
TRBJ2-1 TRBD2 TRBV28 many CASSSGGYNEQFF TGTGCCAGCAGTTCGGGAGGGTACAATGAGCAGTTCTTC
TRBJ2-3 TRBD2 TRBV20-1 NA CSAGLAGGGYTDTQYF TGCAGTGCGGGACTAGCGGGAGGAGGGTACACAGATACGCAGTATTTT
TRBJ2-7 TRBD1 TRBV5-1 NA CASSLVPGQGPIRYEQYF TGCGCCAGCAGCTTGGTTCCGGGACAGGGGCCAATTCGGTACGAGCAGTACTTC
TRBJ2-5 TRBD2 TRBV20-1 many CSARYGRAFETQYF TGCAGTGCTAGATACGGGAGGGCCTTTGAGACCCAGTACTTC
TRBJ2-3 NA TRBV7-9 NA CASRIAGGTRGVSSTDTQYF TGTGCCAGCAGAATCGCCGGGGGCACTAGAGGGGTTTCTAGCACAGATACGCAGTATTTT
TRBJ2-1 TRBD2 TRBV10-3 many CASSGGGWNEQFF TGTGCCAGCTCGGGGGGAGGATGGAATGAGCAGTTCTTC
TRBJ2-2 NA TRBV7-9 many CASSNSRGFTGELFF TGTGCCAGCAGTAACTCCCGAGGGTTCACCGGGGAGCTGTTTTTT
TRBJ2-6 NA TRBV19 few CASSTARRSGANVLTF TGTGCCAGTAGTACGGCCAGGCGTTCTGGGGCCAACGTCCTGACTTTC
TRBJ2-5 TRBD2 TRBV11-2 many CASSLDGTRKETQYF TGTGCCAGCAGCTTAGATGGGACTAGAAAAGAGACCCAGTACTTC
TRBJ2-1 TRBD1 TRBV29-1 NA CSVEGFGTGNEQFF TGCAGCGTTGAAGGGTTCGGGACAGGCAATGAGCAGTTCTTC
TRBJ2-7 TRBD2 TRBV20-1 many CSATQTSGGAYEQYF TGCAGTGCTACACAGACTAGCGGAGGGGCCTACGAGCAGTACTTC
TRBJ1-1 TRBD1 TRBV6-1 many CASSAETGIGAFF TGTGCCAGCAGTGCAGAGACAGGGATCGGGGCTTTCTTT
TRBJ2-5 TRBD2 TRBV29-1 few CSVEGVAGGEETQYF TGCAGCGTTGAAGGGGTAGCGGGAGGCGAAGAGACCCAGTACTTC
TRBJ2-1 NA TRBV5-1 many CASSLVVTEGSWNEQFF TGCGCCAGCAGCTTGGTCGTAACGGAGGGAAGCTGGAATGAGCAGTTCTTC
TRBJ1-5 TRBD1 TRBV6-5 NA CASSRQGAGGSQHF TGTGCCAGCAGTCGACAGGGGGCGGGTGGGTCCCAGCATTTT
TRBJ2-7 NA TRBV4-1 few CASSRARSSEQYF TGCGCCAGCAGCCGAGCTCGGTCTTCCGAGCAGTACTTC
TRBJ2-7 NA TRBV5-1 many CASSLESQPYYEQYF TGCGCCAGCAGCTTGGAGTCACAGCCATACTACGAGCAGTACTTC